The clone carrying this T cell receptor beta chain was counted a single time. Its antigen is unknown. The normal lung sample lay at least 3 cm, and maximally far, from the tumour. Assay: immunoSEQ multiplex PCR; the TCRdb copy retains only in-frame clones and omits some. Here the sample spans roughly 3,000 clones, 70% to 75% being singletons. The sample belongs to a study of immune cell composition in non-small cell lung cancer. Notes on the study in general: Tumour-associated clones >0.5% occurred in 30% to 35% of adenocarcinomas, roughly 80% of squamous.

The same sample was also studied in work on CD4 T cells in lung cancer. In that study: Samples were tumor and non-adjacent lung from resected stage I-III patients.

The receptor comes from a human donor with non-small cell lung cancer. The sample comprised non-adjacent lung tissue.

The CDR3 DNA is TGTGCCAGCAGCTTTGGACTAGCGGGAGGGCCGGGGCAGTTCTTC. Translation: CASSFGLAGGPGQFF. The chain links TRBV7-3 to TRBJ2-1, with 15 bases aligning to TRBD2. CDR1 is SGHTA and CDR2 is FQGTGA in the germline V gene. The CDR3 sequence is 15 residues long. V lost 3 bases and J lost 12; bases outside the gene matches: 6.